The 10 T cell receptor beta chains listed next were all sequenced from one sample in a study of blood T cell repertoires in COVID-19 (TCRdb year 2020). Library preparation employed the immunoSEQ multiplex PCR assay. TCRdb stores this immuneACCESS table with in-frame sequences only. Part of the clones is absent; in the studies checked, under half of the shortfall reflects unresolved V genes, and no reason is known for the rest. The sample table shows a few hundred thousand clones, and 80% to 90% are seen once. In total, the top ten clones hold 2% to 2.5% of the sample. The sequencing input was peripheral blood. The receptors stem from a man aged 40-49 years who had recovered from COVID-19.

The chain joins TRBV19 to TRBJ1-1; TRBD1 might be the D (5 bases). V lost 0 bases, J lost 9 bases, and 14 bases lay in between. The germline CDR1 and CDR2 sequences are LNHDA and SQIVND (reference sequence). The CDR3 covers 14 residues. The CDR3 DNA follows: TGTGCCAGTAGTATAGATATGGGCAGGGCCAAAGCTTTCTTT. It encodes CASSIDMGRAKAFF.

The J gene is TRBJ2-5, the V gene TRBV19; 11 nucleotides align to TRBD2. Germline CDR1 and CDR2: LNHDA and SQIVND (reference sequence). There are 15 residues in the CDR3. The V and J ends lost 5 bases and 5 bases, in that order; junction bases with no gene match: 7. The CDR3 nucleotides are TGTGCCAGTAGTCCACTAGCGGGAGTGCTGGAGACCCAGTACTTC. It encodes CASSPLAGVLETQYF.

The sample holds one count of this clone. The rearrangement joins TRBV10-1 to TRBJ1-1; D gene ambiguous. Trimming pared 6 bases from V and 4 bases from J, leaving 12 bases between. The CDR3 loop spans 13 amino acids. Per the germline V gene, CDR1 is WNHNN and CDR2 is SYGVQD (reference sequence). This CDR3 reads CASRAEVFTEAFF. DNA of the CDR3: TGCGCCAGCAGGGCCGAAGTATTCACTGAAGCTTTCTTT.

J is TRBJ1-5 and V is TRBV7-2; TRBD1 is a possible D gene (5 bases). The CDR3 has 13 amino acids. Germline V CDR1 and CDR2: SGHTA, FQGNSA. V lost 4 bases and J 7 bases, leaving 11 bases between the germline ends. The CDR3 DNA follows: TGTGCCAGCAGCTCGGCCAGGGAACAGCCCCAGCATTTT. Translating it yields CASSSAREQPQHF. Drawing the rest from reference TRBV7-2 and TRBJ1-5, the complete variable domain is GAGVSQSPSNKVTEKGKDVELRCDPISGHTALYWYRQSLGQGLEFLIYFQGNSAPDKSGLPSDRFSAERTGGSVSTLTIQRTQQEDSAVYLCASSSAREQPQHFGDGTRLSIL.

The chain couples TRBV6-5 to TRBJ1-4; 9 bases are shared with TRBD1. Looked up from germline, CDR1 is MNHEY and CDR2 is SVGAGI. V shed 6 bases and J 6 bases; nucleotides not matched to a gene: 8. The CDR3 spans 15 residues. The CDR3 DNA is TGTGCCAGCAGCGCCATGACAGGGGGGCATGAAAAACTGTTTTTT. Amino acid sequence: CASSAMTGGHEKLFF.

The chain employs TRBV5-4 and TRBJ2-3, with 7 bases fitting TRBD2. V shed 4 bases, J shed 1 base, and the junction held 9 bases outside the gene matches. This CDR3 has 16 amino acids. The V gene's germline CDR1 is SGHNT and CDR2 YYREEE (reference sequence). The CDR3 DNA reads as TGTGCCAGCAGCACAATGCTTCTAGCGGGCACAGATACGCAGTATTTT. The encoded protein is CASSTMLLAGTDTQYF.

The V and J genes are TRBV18 and TRBJ2-7; D call uncertain. Germline lookup yields CDR1 KGHSH and CDR2 LQKENI. With 5 bases removed from V and 4 bases from J, the gap between germline ends came to 6 bases. The CDR3 is made up of 11 amino acids. CDR3 coding DNA: TGTGCCAGCTCAGAACTGTACGAGCAGTACTTC. Amino acid sequence: CASSELYEQYF.

This clone was detected a few times. J is TRBJ1-1 and V is TRBV6-2 or TRBV6-3; a possible D gene is TRBD1 (6 bases). Looked up from germline, CDR1 is MNHEY and CDR2 is SVGEGT. Trimming left V 2 bases short and J 0 bases short, with 13 bases between. This CDR3 contains 16 residues. The CDR3 nucleotides are TGTGCCAGCAGTTACATCCAGGACAGCGTGAACACTGAAGCTTTCTTT. Protein sequence: CASSYIQDSVNTEAFF.

The chain links TRBV6-5 to TRBJ2-1; D not resolved. The V end lost 10 bases, the J end lost 0 bases, and 13 bases lay between the germline ends. The CDR3 consists of 14 residues. Germline V gene lookup returns CDR1 MNHEY and CDR2 SVGAGI. In DNA form, the CDR3 reads TGTGCCACTAAGCTAACAGTCTCCTACAATGAGCAGTTCTTC. As protein: CATKLTVSYNEQFF.

The gene calls are TRBV6-6 and TRBJ1-2; 11 nucleotides match TRBD1. This CDR3 is built from 16 residues. V shed 6 bases, J shed 3 bases, and the junction held 9 bases outside the gene matches. From germline, CDR1 is MNHNY and CDR2 SVGAGI (reference sequence). The CDR3 reads CASRPDPGQGDYGYTF. CDR3 in DNA: TGTGCCAGCAGGCCTGACCCGGGACAGGGGGACTATGGCTACACCTTC.